The present entry profiles one T cell receptor (beta chain) with its context. No antigen is known for it. Patients in the study, people with chemo-refractory metastatic non-small-cell lung cancer, received focal radiation plus ipilimumab CTLA-4 blockade. Trimming removed 0 bases at V and 6 bases at J, with 11 bases between. CDR3 length equals 14 residues. The germline V gene has CDR1 SGHAT and CDR2 FQNNGV. The data were produced by immunoSEQ multiplex PCR, yet TCRdb's version contains in-frame clones alone and is incomplete. There are roughly 71,000 clones in the sample; approximately 78% occur only once, and 7.1% lies in the top ten. The data stem from a study of radiotherapy plus CTLA-4 blockade in lung cancer. Study-wide results and caveats: Blood-borne expansion of tumor-derived TCR clones followed radiotherapy plus ipilimumab.

This clonotype originated in a human donor with non-small cell lung cancer who had a complete response to radiotherapy plus ipilimumab. Material: peripheral blood, obtained from a patient treated with radiotherapy plus ipilimumab. V and J are TRBV11-2 and TRBJ1-2; D is possibly TRBD1 (5 bases). This CDR3 reads CASSLDAGVDGYTF. The CDR3 DNA follows: TGTGCCAGCAGCTTAGATGCGGGGGTCGATGGCTACACCTTC.